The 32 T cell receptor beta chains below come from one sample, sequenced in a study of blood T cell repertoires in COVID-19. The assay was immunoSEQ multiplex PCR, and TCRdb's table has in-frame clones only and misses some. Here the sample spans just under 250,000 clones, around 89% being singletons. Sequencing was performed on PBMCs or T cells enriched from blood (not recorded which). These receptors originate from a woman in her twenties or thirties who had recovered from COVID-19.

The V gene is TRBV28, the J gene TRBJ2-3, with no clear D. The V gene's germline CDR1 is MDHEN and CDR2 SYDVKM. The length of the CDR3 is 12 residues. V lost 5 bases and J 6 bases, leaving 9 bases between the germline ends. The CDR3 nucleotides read TGTGCCAGCAGTCCTCCGTATGATACGCAGTATTTT. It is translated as CASSPPYDTQYF.

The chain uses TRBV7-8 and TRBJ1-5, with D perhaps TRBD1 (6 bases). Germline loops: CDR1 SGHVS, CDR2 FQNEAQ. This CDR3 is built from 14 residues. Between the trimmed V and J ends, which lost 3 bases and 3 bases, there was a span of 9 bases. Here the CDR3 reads CASSFGQYNQPQHF. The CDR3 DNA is TGTGCCAGCAGCTTCGGACAGTACAATCAGCCCCAGCATTTT.

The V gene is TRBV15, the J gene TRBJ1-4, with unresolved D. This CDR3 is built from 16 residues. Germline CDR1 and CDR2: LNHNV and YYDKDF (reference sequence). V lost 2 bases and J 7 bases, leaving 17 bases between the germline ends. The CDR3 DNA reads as TGTGCCACCAGCAGACCCATCTCAGTTGCTGGTGAAAAACTGTTTTTT. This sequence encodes CATSRPISVAGEKLFF.

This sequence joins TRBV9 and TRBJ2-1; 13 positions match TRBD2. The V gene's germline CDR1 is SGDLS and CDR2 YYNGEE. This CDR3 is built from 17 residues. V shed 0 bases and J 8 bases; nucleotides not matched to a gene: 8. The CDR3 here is CASSVGVTSGRRDEQFF. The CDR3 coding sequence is TGTGCCAGCAGCGTAGGGGTGACTAGCGGGAGGAGAGATGAGCAGTTCTTC.

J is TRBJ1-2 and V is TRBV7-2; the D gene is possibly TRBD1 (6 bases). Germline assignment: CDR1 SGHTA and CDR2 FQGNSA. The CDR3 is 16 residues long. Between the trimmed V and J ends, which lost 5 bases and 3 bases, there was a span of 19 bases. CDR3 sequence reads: CASSDSFGTNHYGYTF. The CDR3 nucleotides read TGTGCCAGCAGCGACTCTTTCGGGACAAACCACTATGGCTACACCTTC.

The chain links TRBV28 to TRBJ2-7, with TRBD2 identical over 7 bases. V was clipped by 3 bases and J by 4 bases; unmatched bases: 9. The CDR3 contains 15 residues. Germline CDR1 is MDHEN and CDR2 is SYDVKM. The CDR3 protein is CASSLGGTIFYEQYF. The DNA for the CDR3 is TGTGCCAGCAGTTTGGGGGGGACCATTTTTTACGAGCAGTACTTC.

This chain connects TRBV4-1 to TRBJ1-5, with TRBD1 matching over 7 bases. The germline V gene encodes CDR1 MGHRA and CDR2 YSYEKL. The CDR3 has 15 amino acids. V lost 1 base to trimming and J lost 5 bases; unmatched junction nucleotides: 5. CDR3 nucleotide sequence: TGCGCCAGCAGCCAAGTCGGGACAGAAGATCAGCCCCAGCATTTT. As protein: CASSQVGTEDQPQHF.

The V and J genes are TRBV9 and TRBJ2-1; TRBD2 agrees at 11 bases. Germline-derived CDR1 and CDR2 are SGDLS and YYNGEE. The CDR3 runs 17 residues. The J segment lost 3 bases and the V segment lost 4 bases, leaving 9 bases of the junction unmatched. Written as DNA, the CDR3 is TGTGCCAGCAGCCCCTCTCTCGGGACTAGCGGCTACAATGAGCAGTTCTTC. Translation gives CASSPSLGTSGYNEQFF.

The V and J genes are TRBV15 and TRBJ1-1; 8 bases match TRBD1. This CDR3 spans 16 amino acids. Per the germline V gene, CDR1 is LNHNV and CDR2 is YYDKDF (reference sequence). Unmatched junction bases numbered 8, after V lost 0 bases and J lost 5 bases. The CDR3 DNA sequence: TGTGCCACCAGCAGAGATCCCGGACAGGGAGGGACTGAAGCTTTCTTT. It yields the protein CATSRDPGQGGTEAFF.

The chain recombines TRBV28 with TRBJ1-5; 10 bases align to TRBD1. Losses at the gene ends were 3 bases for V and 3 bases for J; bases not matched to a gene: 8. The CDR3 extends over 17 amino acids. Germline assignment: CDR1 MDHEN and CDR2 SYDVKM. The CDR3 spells CASSFRGDRGVNQPQHF. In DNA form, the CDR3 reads TGTGCCAGCAGTTTTAGGGGGGACAGGGGTGTCAATCAGCCCCAGCATTTT.

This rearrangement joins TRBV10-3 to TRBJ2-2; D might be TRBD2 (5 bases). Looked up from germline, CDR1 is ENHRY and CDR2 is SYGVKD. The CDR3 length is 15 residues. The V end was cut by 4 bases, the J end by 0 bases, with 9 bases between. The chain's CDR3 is CAISGRSSNTGELFF. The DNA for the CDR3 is TGTGCCATCAGTGGGAGGTCTTCGAACACCGGGGAGCTGTTTTTT.

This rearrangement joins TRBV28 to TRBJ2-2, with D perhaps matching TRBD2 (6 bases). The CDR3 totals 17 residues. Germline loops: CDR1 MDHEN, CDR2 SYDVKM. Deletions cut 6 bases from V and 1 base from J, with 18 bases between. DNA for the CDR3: TGTGCCAGCAGATCCCCTGAGGGGCGGGGGAACACCGGGGAGCTGTTTTTT. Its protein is CASRSPEGRGNTGELFF.

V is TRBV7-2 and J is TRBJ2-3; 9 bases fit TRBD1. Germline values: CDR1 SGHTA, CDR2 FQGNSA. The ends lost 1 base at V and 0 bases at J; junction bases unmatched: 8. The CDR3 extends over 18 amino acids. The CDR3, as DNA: TGTGCCAGCAGCTTAGTAGGGGGACAGGGATCTAGCACAGATACGCAGTATTTT. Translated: CASSLVGGQGSSTDTQYF. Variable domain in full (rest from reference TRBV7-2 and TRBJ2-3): GAGVSQSPSNKVTEKGKDVELRCDPISGHTALYWYRQSLGQGLEFLIYFQGNSAPDKSGLPSDRFSAERTGGSVSTLTIQRTQQEDSAVYLCASSLVGGQGSSTDTQYFGPGTRLTVL.

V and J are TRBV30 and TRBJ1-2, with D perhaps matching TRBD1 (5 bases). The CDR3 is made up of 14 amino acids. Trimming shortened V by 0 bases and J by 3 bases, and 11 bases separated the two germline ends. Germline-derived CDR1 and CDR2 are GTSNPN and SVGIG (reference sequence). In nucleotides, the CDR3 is TGTGCCTGGAGTGTACGTAGGGGATACTATGGCTACACCTTC. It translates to CAWSVRRGYYGYTF.

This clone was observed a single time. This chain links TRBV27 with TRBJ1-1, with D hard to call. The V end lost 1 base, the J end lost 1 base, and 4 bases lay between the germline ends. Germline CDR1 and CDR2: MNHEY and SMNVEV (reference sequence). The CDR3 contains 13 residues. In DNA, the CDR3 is TGTGCCAGCAGTTTATATCAGAACACTGAAGCTTTCTTT. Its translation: CASSLYQNTEAFF.

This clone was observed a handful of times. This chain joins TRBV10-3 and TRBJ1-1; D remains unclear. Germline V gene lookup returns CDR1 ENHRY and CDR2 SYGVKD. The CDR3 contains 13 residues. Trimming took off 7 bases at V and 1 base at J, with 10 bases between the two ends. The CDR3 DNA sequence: TGTGCCATCACCGCTACCCCGAACACTGAAGCTTTCTTT. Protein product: CAITATPNTEAFF.

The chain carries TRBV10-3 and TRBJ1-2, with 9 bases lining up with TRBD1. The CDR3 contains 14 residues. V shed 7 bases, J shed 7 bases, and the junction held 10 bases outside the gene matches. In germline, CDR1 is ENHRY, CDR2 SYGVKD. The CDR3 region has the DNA TGTGCCATCACCAACCGGGACAGGGATTCTGGCTACACCTTC. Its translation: CAITNRDRDSGYTF.

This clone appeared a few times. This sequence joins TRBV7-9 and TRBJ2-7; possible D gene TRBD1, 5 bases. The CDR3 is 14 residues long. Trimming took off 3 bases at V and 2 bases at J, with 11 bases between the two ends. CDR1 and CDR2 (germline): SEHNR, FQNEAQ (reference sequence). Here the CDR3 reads CASSFGGATYEQYF. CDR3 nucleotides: TGTGCCAGCAGCTTCGGTGGGGCCACCTACGAGCAGTACTTC.

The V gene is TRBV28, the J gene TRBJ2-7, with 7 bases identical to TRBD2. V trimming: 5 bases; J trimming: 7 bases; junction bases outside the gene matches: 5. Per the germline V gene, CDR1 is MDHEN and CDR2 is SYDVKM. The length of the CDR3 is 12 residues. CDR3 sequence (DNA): TGTGCCAGCAGTCGGGAGGCGCGGGAGCAGTACTTC. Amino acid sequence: CASSREAREQYF. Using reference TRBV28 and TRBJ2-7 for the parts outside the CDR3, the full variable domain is DVKVTQSSRYLVKRTGEKVFLECVQDMDHENMFWYRQDPGLGLRLIYFSYDVKMKEKGDIPEGYSVSREKKERFSLILESASTNQTSMYLCASSREAREQYFGPGTRLTVT.

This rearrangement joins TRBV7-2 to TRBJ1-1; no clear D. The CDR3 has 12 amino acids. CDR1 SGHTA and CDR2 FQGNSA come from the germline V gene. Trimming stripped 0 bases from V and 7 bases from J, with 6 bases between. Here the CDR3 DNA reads TGTGCCAGCAGCTTAGCACGGGGTGAAGCTTTCTTT. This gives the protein CASSLARGEAFF.

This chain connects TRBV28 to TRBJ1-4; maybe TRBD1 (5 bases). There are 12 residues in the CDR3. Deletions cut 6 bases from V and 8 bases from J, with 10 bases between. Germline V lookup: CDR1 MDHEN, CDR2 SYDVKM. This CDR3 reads CASRGQEEKLFF. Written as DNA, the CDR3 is TGTGCCAGCAGAGGACAAGAAGAAAAACTGTTTTTT.

CDR3 protein: CASSWTGADTEAFF. For the CDR3, the DNA is TGTGCCAGTAGTTGGACAGGGGCCGACACTGAAGCTTTCTTT. The chain employs TRBV19 and TRBJ1-1; 9 nucleotides agree with TRBD1. The CDR3 runs to 14 residues. Germline V CDR1 and CDR2: LNHDA, SQIVND (reference sequence). Trimming cost V 5 bases and J 3 bases; bases outside gene matches: 4. The full variable domain, completed using reference TRBV19 and TRBJ1-1, is DGGITQSPKYLFRKEGQNVTLSCEQNLNHDAMYWYRQDPGQGLRLIYYSQIVNDFQKGDIAEGYSVSREKKESFPLTVTSAQKNPTAFYLCASSWTGADTEAFFGQGTRLTVV.

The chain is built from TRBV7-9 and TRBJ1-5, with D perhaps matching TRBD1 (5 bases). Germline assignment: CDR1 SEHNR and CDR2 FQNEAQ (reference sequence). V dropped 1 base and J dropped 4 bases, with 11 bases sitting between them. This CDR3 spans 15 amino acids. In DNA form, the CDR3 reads TGTGCCAGCAGCTTAGACGGCGGGGGAAATCAGCCCCAGCATTTT. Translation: CASSLDGGGNQPQHF.

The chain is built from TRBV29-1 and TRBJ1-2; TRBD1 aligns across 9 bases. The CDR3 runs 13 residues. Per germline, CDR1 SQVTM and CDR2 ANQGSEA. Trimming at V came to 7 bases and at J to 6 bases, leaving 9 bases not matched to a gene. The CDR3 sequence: CSADSGTGNGYTF. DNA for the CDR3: TGCAGCGCTGATTCCGGGACAGGGAATGGCTACACCTTC.

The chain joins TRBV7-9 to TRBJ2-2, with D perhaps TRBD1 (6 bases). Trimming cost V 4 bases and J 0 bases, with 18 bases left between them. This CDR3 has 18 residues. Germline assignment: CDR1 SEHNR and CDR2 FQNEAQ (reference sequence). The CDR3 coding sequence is TGTGCCAGCAGCTCATCTAACAGGGACCCGACGAACACCGGGGAGCTGTTTTTT. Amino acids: CASSSSNRDPTNTGELFF.

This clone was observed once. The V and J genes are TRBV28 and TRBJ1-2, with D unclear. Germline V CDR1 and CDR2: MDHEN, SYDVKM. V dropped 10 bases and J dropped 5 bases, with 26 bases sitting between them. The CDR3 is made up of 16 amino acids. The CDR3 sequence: CAIHAVGITEGYGYTF. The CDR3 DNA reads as TGTGCCATCCACGCGGTCGGGATCACCGAGGGATATGGCTACACCTTC.

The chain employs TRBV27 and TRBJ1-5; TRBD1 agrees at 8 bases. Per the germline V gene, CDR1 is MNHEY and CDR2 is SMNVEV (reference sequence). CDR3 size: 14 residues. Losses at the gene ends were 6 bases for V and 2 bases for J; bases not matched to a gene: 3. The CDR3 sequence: CASSDRGGNQPQHF. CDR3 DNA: TGTGCCAGCAGCGACAGGGGCGGCAATCAGCCCCAGCATTTT.

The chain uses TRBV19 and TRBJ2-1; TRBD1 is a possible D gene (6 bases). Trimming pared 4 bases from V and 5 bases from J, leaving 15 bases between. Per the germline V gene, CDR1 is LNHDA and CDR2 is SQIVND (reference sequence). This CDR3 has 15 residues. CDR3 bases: TGTGCCAGTAGTAGGGACACCCGTACTAACAATGAGCAGTTCTTC. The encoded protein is CASSRDTRTNNEQFF.

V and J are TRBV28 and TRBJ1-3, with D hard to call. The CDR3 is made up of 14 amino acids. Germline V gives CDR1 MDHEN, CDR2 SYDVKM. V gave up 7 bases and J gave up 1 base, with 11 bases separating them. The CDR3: CASTPGSSGNTIYF. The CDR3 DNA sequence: TGTGCCAGCACCCCGGGTAGTTCTGGAAACACCATATATTTT.

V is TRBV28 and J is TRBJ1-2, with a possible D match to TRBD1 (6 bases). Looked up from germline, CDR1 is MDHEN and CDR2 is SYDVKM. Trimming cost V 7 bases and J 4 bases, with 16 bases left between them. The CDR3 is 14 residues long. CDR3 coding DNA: TGTGCCAGCACCCCTGGGGGACACCTCTATGGCTACACCTTC. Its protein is CASTPGGHLYGYTF.

The CDR3 nucleotides read TGTGCCAGCAGCCTGACGACAGGGGGTTTTGGCGGGGAGCTGTTTTTT. Translated, it gives CASSLTTGGFGGELFF. This chain links TRBV3-1 (or the pseudogene TRBV3-2) with TRBJ2-2; 9 bases are a match to TRBD1. The CDR3 contains 16 residues. Germline V gene lookup returns CDR1 LGHDT and CDR2 YNNKEL (reference sequence). V gave up 4 bases and J gave up 7 bases; unmatched junction bases: 10.

The CDR3 sequence: CASSLTGQKETQYF. CDR3 bases: TGTGCCAGCAGTCTTACGGGACAAAAAGAGACCCAGTACTTC. The chain carries TRBV28 and TRBJ2-5; TRBD1 is a possible D gene (6 bases). V lost 5 bases, J lost 3 bases, and 13 bases lay in between. CDR1 is MDHEN and CDR2 is SYDVKM in the germline V gene. The CDR3 runs 14 residues.